The clone carrying this TCR beta chain was detected only a few times. In TCRdb, the reads were re-called with MiXCR into one record per CDR3 protein. The repertoire consists of 100,000 to 150,000 distinct CDR3 sequences, with roughly 9% occurring once and the leading ten covering 9.5% to 13%. The sample belongs to a study of T cell repertoires in cytomegalovirus infection. CDR1 is SQVTM and CDR2 is ANQGSEA in the germline V gene. The V end lost 6 bases, the J end lost 2 bases, and 17 bases lay between the germline ends. The CDR3 spans 14 residues. The receptor's source is a human donor in good health (CMV status not recorded). Some clones in this sample may be carry-over from other donors' samples. The genes are TRBV29-1 and TRBJ2-7; possible D gene TRBD1, 6 bases. The specimen sequenced was PBMCs. CDR3 sequence: CSVISPDRTYEQYF. The CDR3 coding sequence is TGCAGCGTGATCTCCCCGGACAGAACCTACGAGCAGTACTTC.